The clone carrying this T cell receptor (beta chain) has at least ten counts. Via MiXCR, TCRdb re-called the 5' RACE reads, giving one row per CDR3 protein. The data hold more than 20,000 distinct CDR3 sequences, with about 4.6% observed a single time. This sample was included in a study of spatial heterogeneity in lung cancer. Noted time point: sample taken at primary tumor resection. The V gene's germline CDR1 is SGDLS and CDR2 YYNGEE. This CDR3 has 14 amino acids. Trimming stripped 3 bases from V and 9 bases from J, with 16 bases between. This sample comprised PBMCs, obtained at surgery. The V gene is TRBV9, the J gene TRBJ2-1; tentative D call: TRBD1 (6 bases). This clonotype was sampled from a male donor with early-stage non-small cell lung cancer. The CDR3: CASSATSQGFEQFF. The CDR3 DNA sequence: TGTGCCAGCAGCGCCACGAGTCAGGGGTTTGAGCAGTTCTTC.